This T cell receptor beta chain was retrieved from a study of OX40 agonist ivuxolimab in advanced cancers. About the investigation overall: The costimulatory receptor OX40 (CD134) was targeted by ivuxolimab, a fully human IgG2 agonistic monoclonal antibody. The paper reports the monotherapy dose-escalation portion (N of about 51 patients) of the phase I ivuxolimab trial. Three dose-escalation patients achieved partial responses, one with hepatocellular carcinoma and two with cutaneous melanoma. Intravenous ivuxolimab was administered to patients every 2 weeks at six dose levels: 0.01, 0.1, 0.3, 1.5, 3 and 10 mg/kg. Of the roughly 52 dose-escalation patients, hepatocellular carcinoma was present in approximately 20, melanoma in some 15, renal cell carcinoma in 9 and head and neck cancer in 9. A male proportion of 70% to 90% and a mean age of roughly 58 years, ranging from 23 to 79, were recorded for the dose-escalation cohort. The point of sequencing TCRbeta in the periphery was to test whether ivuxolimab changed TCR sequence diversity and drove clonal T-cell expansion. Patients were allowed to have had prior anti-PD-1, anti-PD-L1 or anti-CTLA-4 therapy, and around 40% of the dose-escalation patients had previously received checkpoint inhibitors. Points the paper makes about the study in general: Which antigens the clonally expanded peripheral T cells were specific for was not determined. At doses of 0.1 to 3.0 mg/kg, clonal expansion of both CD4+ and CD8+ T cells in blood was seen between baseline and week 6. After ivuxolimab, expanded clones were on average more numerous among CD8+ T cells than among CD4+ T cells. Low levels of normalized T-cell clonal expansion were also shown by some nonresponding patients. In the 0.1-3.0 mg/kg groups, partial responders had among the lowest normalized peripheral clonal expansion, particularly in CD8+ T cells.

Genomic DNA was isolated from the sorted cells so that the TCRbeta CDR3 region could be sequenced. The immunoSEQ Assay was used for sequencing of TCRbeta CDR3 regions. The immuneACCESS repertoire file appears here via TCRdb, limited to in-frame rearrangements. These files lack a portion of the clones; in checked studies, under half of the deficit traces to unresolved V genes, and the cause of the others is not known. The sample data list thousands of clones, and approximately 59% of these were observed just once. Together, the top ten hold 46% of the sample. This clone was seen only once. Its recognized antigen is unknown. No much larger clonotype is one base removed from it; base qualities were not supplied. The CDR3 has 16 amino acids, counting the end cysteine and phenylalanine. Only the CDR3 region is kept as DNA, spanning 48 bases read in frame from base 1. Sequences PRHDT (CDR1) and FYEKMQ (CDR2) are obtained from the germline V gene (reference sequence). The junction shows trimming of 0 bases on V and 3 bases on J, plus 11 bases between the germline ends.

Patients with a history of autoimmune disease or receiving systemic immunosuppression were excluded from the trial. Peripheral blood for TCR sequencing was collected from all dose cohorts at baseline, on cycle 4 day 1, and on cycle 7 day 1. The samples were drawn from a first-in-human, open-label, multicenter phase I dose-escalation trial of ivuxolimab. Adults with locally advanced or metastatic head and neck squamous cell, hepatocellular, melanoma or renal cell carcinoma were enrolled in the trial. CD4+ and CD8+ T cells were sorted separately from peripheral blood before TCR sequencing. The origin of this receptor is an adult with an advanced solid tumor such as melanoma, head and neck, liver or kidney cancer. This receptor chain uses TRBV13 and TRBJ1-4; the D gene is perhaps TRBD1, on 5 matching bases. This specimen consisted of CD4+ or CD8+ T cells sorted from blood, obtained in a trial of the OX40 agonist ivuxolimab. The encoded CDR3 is CASSLGPRAANEKLFF. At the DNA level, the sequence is TGTGCCAGCAGCTTAGGTCCCAGGGCGGCTAATGAAAAACTGTTTTTT.